This T cell receptor beta chain originates from a study of CD8+ T cells in alopecia areata. Isolated RNA was reverse transcribed into cDNA used as the sequencing template. The protocol was immunoSEQ multiplex PCR, while the TCRdb copy is restricted to in-frame clones and leaves out a portion. The data hold 150,000 to 200,000 clones, with just over 65% observed a single time. Treatment noted: oral pan-JAK inhibitor, 5-10 mg twice daily. This sequence originates from a human donor with alopecia areata. The sequenced sample was CD4+ T cells sorted from blood, obtained at week 4, from a patient treated with tofacitinib.

The CDR3 region has the DNA TGCAGCGCGACTAGCGGGGCGACAGATACGCAGTATTTT. Encoded protein: CSATSGATDTQYF. The rearrangement uses TRBV29-1 and TRBJ2-3; 11 positions agree with TRBD2. The CDR3 runs 13 residues. CDR1 and CDR2 from the germline V gene are SQVTM and ANQGSEA. Unmatched junction bases numbered 3, after V lost 7 bases and J lost 3 bases.